One and the same sample provided the 9 T cell receptor beta chains below, sequenced in a study of cytomegalovirus exposure and HLA in healthy donors. 60 Vbeta and 13 Jbeta primers were used in PCR. Libraries were prepared by immunoSEQ multiplex PCR; TCRdb keeps only in-frame clonotypes and omits some of them. The sample lists just over 65,000 clones, over 75% occurring once. Sequencing input: PBMCs. These receptors were obtained from a human donor in good health.

The chain employs TRBV5-1 and TRBJ1-1; the D gene is possibly TRBD1 (5 bases). The CDR3 runs to 13 residues. V dropped 4 bases and J dropped 1 base, with 8 bases sitting between them. Germline CDR1 SGHRS, CDR2 YFSETQ. The CDR3 is CASSLTANTEAFF. Written as DNA, the CDR3 is TGCGCCAGCAGCCTGACAGCGAACACTGAAGCTTTCTTT.

Only a few counts were recorded for this clone. The CDR3 DNA sequence: TGTGCCAGCAGTCCAAAAACCGGGCCCCAGCATTTT. Its translation: CASSPKTGPQHF. The chain employs TRBV6-1 and TRBJ1-5; D not certain. Germline CDR1 is MNHNS and CDR2 is SASEGT. The CDR3 totals 12 residues. V was clipped by 5 bases and J by 9 bases, with 11 bases between them.

The rearrangement uses TRBV6-5 and TRBJ1-1, with 7 positions matching TRBD1. The CDR3 has 12 amino acids. The germline CDR1 and CDR2 sequences are MNHEY and SVGAGI. After removal of 8 bases from V and 6 bases from J, the junction contained 6 bases not matched to a gene. This chain's CDR3 is CASQTGLSEAFF. DNA of the CDR3: TGTGCCAGCCAGACAGGGCTCTCTGAAGCTTTCTTT.

The V call is TRBV7-2, the J call TRBJ1-2, with 8 bases that match TRBD1. The germline CDR1 and CDR2 sequences are SGHTA and FQGNSA. V lost 2 bases and J lost 7; bases outside the gene matches: 6. This CDR3 has 14 amino acids. The CDR3 DNA sequence: TGTGCCAGCAGCTTATCCGGACAGGGTACTGGCTACACCTTC. Translated: CASSLSGQGTGYTF.

The CDR3 nucleotides are TGTGCCATCAGCCAGGACAGTTCGAGGACTGAAGCTTTCTTT. This translates into CAISQDSSRTEAFF. The V call is TRBV10-3, the J call TRBJ1-1; D may be TRBD1 (6 bases). Germline loops: CDR1 ENHRY, CDR2 SYGVKD. Deletions cut 6 bases from V and 5 bases from J, with 16 bases between. The CDR3 sequence is 14 residues long.

This chain uses TRBV2 with TRBJ1-5; weak D call: TRBD1 (6 bases). This CDR3 comprises 13 residues. The germline gives CDR1 SNHLY, CDR2 FYNNEI. V dropped 3 bases and J dropped 7 bases, with 10 bases sitting between them. DNA for the CDR3: TGTGCCAGCAGTGACAACAGGGAACAGCCCCAGCATTTT. It translates to CASSDNREQPQHF.

This clone is medium-sized within its sample. This rearrangement joins TRBV10-3 to TRBJ2-1; TRBD2 might be the D (7 bases). There are 14 residues in the CDR3. The ends were cut back, 6 bases at V and 8 bases at J, with 17 bases in the middle. Per the germline V gene, CDR1 is ENHRY and CDR2 is SYGVKD. CDR3 sequence reads: CAISEGGETHEQFF. The CDR3 DNA sequence: TGTGCCATCAGCGAAGGGGGGGAGACCCATGAGCAGTTCTTC.

This chain connects TRBV2 to TRBJ1-2; 8 positions match TRBD1. In germline, CDR1 is SNHLY, CDR2 FYNNEI. V was clipped by 4 bases and J by 1 base; unmatched bases: 14. The CDR3 has 18 amino acids. The CDR3 DNA follows: TGTGCCAGCAGTGCAGGGGGCAGGCTCTCACCTGTTAACTATGGCTACACCTTC. Translation: CASSAGGRLSPVNYGYTF.

The chain is built from TRBV5-1 and TRBJ2-7; no firm D call. The CDR3 sequence is 14 residues long. Germline loops: CDR1 SGHRS, CDR2 YFSETQ. The V end lost 0 bases, the J end lost 0 bases, and 7 bases lay between the germline ends. The CDR3 spells CASSLAVSSYEQYF. The DNA of the CDR3 is TGCGCCAGCAGCTTGGCGGTGAGCTCCTACGAGCAGTACTTC.